Below, 27 T cell receptor beta chains from the same sample are listed, as sequenced in a study of cytomegalovirus exposure and HLA in healthy donors. Primers: 60 Vbeta forward and 13 Jbeta reverse. The protocol was immunoSEQ multiplex PCR, while the TCRdb copy is restricted to in-frame clones and leaves out a portion. The table lists under 200,000 clones, roughly 84% of them singletons. Sequences were obtained from PBMCs. The receptors were gathered from a man aged 50 to 59 in good health and CMV-seropositive.

The chain employs TRBV7-6 and TRBJ2-1; 10 nucleotides align to TRBD1. J gave up 9 bases and V 4 bases, and 9 bases lay outside the gene matches. Germline CDR1 is SGHVS and CDR2 is FNYEAQ. CDR3 length: 15 residues. The CDR3 bases are TGTGCCAGCAGCTCCTTGGACAGGGGGGGCATTGAGCAGTTCTTC. Translating gives CASSSLDRGGIEQFF.

Concerning this clone: This CDR3 is also generated by other DNA sequences in the sample. The V gene is TRBV5-1, the J gene TRBJ2-2, with D tentatively TRBD2 (7 bases). Germline loops: CDR1 SGHRS, CDR2 YFSETQ. This CDR3 region has 16 residues. The V and J ends lost 2 bases and 5 bases respectively, with 16 bases between them. CDR3 amino acids: CASSFTIRGATGELFF. In DNA, the CDR3 is TGCGCCAGCAGCTTCACAATCCGGGGGGCTACCGGGGAGCTGTTTTTT.

This clone was seen more than once but under ten times. This chain connects TRBV7-6 to TRBJ2-7; 8 bases map to TRBD2. CDR1 is SGHVS and CDR2 is FNYEAQ in the germline V gene. This CDR3 is built from 14 residues. After removal of 5 bases from V and 2 bases from J, the junction contained 5 bases not matched to a gene. The CDR3 DNA reads as TGTGCCAGCAGCCAAGGGACTAGTCCCTACGAGCAGTACTTC. This sequence encodes CASSQGTSPYEQYF.

The J gene is TRBJ2-7, the V gene TRBV7-9; possible D gene TRBD1, 6 bases. V was clipped by 5 bases and J by 5 bases, with 10 bases between them. The CDR3 has 12 amino acids. Germline V gives CDR1 SEHNR, CDR2 FQNEAQ (reference sequence). This chain's CDR3 is CASSPTGHEQYF. The DNA for the CDR3 is TGTGCCAGCAGCCCCACAGGGCACGAGCAGTACTTC.

The chain uses TRBV28 and TRBJ1-2, with a tentative D call TRBD1 (6 bases). Germline loops: CDR1 MDHEN, CDR2 SYDVKM. The ends were cut back, 5 bases at V and 8 bases at J, with 12 bases in the middle. This CDR3 comprises 12 residues. The CDR3 DNA follows: TGTGCCAGCAGTACCCCGACAGGCGGCTACACCTTC. Translated, it gives CASSTPTGGYTF.

The V and J genes are TRBV7-8 and TRBJ1-6, with D tentatively TRBD1 (6 bases). This CDR3 region has 15 residues. Trimming took off 5 bases at V and 9 bases at J, with 17 bases between the two ends. Germline CDR1 and CDR2: SGHVS and FQNEAQ. The CDR3 nucleotides read TGTGCCAGCAGCCCACCGCCAGGGGTCGGTTCACCCCTCCACTTT. This encodes CASSPPPGVGSPLHF.

J is TRBJ2-2 and V is TRBV19, with D possibly being TRBD1 (6 bases). Trimming stripped 2 bases from V and 1 base from J, with 14 bases between. From germline, CDR1 is LNHDA and CDR2 SQIVND (reference sequence). CDR3 length: 17 amino acids. This chain's CDR3 is CASSIIGPGVNTGELFF. Written as DNA, the CDR3 is TGTGCCAGTAGTATAATCGGACCAGGGGTGAACACCGGGGAGCTGTTTTTT.

V usage is TRBV11-3 and J usage is TRBJ2-2; D is unresolved. The germline CDR1 and CDR2 sequences are SGHNT and YENEEA. Trimming removed 5 bases at V and 5 bases at J, with 12 bases between. The CDR3 is 14 amino acids. CDR3 DNA: TGTGCCAGCAGCCCAGAGGTCCCGACCGGGGAGCTGTTTTTT. Amino acids: CASSPEVPTGELFF.

The rearrangement uses TRBV27 and TRBJ2-3; 7 nucleotides align to TRBD2. This CDR3 spans 20 amino acids. V lost 6 bases to trimming and J lost 2 bases; unmatched junction nucleotides: 23. Germline V gene lookup returns CDR1 MNHEY and CDR2 SMNVEV (reference sequence). CDR3 sequence: CASSPTQARGVDKATDTQYF. Here the CDR3 DNA reads TGTGCCAGCAGCCCAACCCAAGCCCGGGGGGTAGACAAAGCCACAGATACGCAGTATTTT.

J is TRBJ1-2 and V is TRBV18; D perhaps matches TRBD1 (6 bases). This CDR3 spans 14 amino acids. Germline CDR1 reads KGHSH; CDR2 reads LQKENI. V was clipped by 3 bases and J by 0 bases, with 8 bases between them. The CDR3 reads CASSPTGANYGYTF. DNA of the CDR3: TGTGCCAGCTCACCGACAGGAGCTAACTATGGCTACACCTTC.

The rearrangement uses TRBV5-8 and TRBJ1-2; TRBD1 agrees at 10 bases. Unmatched junction bases numbered 8, after V lost 4 bases and J lost 8 bases. Germline V CDR1 and CDR2: SGHTS, YDEGEE. This CDR3 is built from 14 residues. CDR3 amino acids: CASSHRDRGPGYTF. CDR3 DNA: TGTGCCAGCAGCCACCGGGACAGGGGACCGGGCTACACCTTC.

The chain links TRBV6-5 to TRBJ2-5; 8 positions match TRBD1. With the DNA end fitting TRBJ2-7 better, the J assignment may be wrong. Germline CDR1 MNHEY, CDR2 SVGAGI. This CDR3 is built from 14 residues. CDR3 nucleotides: TGTGCCAGCACCAGGGGGCTAGAGGGCTACGAGCAGTACTTC. It encodes CASTRGLEGYEQYF.

The rearrangement uses TRBV5-1 and TRBJ2-3; possibly TRBD2 for D (5 bases). Looked up from germline, CDR1 is SGHRS and CDR2 is YFSETQ. Trimming shortened V by 3 bases and J by 5 bases, and 16 bases separated the two germline ends. The CDR3 sequence is 15 residues long. CDR3 region: CASSSGRLAVDTQYF. The CDR3 region has the DNA TGCGCCAGCAGCTCCGGGCGCCTAGCAGTAGATACGCAGTATTTT.

The CDR3 sequence: CASSLSAGTANTGELFF. The CDR3 DNA sequence: TGTGCCAGCAGCTTATCAGCCGGGACAGCGAACACCGGGGAGCTGTTTTTT. The chain recombines TRBV13 with TRBJ2-2, with TRBD1 identical over 7 bases. Germline loops: CDR1 PRHDT, CDR2 FYEKMQ (reference sequence). V lost 2 bases, J lost 0 bases, and 6 bases stayed unmatched. This CDR3 is built from 17 residues.

The rearrangement links TRBV7-9 to TRBJ2-5, with 7 bases matching TRBD1. Unmatched junction bases numbered 5, after V lost 9 bases and J lost 1 base. Germline lookup yields CDR1 SEHNR and CDR2 FQNEAQ (reference sequence). The CDR3 totals 13 residues. In DNA form, the CDR3 reads TGTGCCAGTAAGGGGACAGTCCAAGAGACCCAGTACTTC. It translates to CASKGTVQETQYF.

The chain combines TRBV27 with TRBJ1-1, with D possibly TRBD1 on 6 matching bases. The V gene's germline CDR1 is MNHEY and CDR2 SMNVEV (reference sequence). V shed 5 bases and J shed 8 bases, with 12 bases lying between them. The CDR3 runs 12 residues. The CDR3 DNA sequence: TGTGCCAGCAGTCCTTCGACAGGAGAAGCTTTCTTT. Protein sequence: CASSPSTGEAFF.

The V and J genes are TRBV7-9 and TRBJ1-5; possible D gene TRBD1, 6 bases. V was trimmed by 0 bases and J by 4 bases, leaving 10 bases between them. The CDR3 consists of 15 residues. The germline V gene encodes CDR1 SEHNR and CDR2 FQNEAQ (reference sequence). The CDR3 coding sequence is TGTGCCAGCAGCTTAGCAGGGCAGGGGAATCAGCCCCAGCATTTT. Protein product: CASSLAGQGNQPQHF.

CDR3 coding DNA: TGTGCCAGCAGCTTGGATACGGGAGGCTATGGCTACACCTTC. Protein sequence: CASSLDTGGYGYTF. The rearrangement uses TRBV5-6 and TRBJ1-2, with D uncertain. Germline CDR1 reads SGHDT; CDR2 reads YYEEEE. The CDR3 has 14 residues. V lost 0 bases to trimming and J lost 4 bases, with 10 bases between them.

This clone was observed a few times. This chain connects TRBV2 to TRBJ1-1; 7 nucleotides agree with TRBD1. The germline gives CDR1 SNHLY, CDR2 FYNNEI. Losses at the gene ends were 8 bases for V and 5 bases for J; bases not matched to a gene: 11. The CDR3 contains 14 residues. CDR3 coding DNA: TGTGCCAGCTTACCCCAGGGGGAAAGGACTGAAGCTTTCTTT. As protein: CASLPQGERTEAFF.

The J gene is TRBJ1-2, the V gene TRBV6-1; possible D gene TRBD1, 6 bases. CDR1 MNHNS and CDR2 SASEGT come from the germline V gene. The CDR3 has 14 residues. V was cut by 2 bases and J by 7 bases, with 14 bases left in between. DNA for the CDR3: TGTGCCAGCAGTGAAAGACAGGCCCGGGGTGGCTACACCTTC. Translation: CASSERQARGGYTF.

The chain links TRBV11-2 to TRBJ2-3; 12 bases fit TRBD2. Germline assignment: CDR1 SGHAT and CDR2 FQNNGV. The CDR3 is 16 residues long. The trim removed 2 bases at V and 8 bases at J, leaving 8 bases unmatched. The CDR3 sequence is CASSLSLAGGYRTQYF. For the CDR3, the DNA is TGTGCCAGCAGCTTAAGCCTAGCGGGGGGGTATCGTACGCAGTATTTT.

This clone has only one observation. The chain employs TRBV27 and TRBJ1-5; D not certain. V was shortened by 6 bases and J by 7 bases, with 16 bases between the two germline ends. The length of the CDR3 is 14 residues. Per the germline V gene, CDR1 is MNHEY and CDR2 is SMNVEV (reference sequence). The CDR3 nucleotides are TGTGCCAGCAGGGTCGCGGGGTCCAACCAGCCCCAGCATTTT. Its protein product is CASRVAGSNQPQHF.

This chain joins TRBV28 and TRBJ1-3; TRBD1 agrees at 8 bases. V lost 5 bases and J lost 3; bases outside the gene matches: 6. Germline V gene sequence: CDR1 MDHEN, CDR2 SYDVKM. The CDR3 is 15 amino acids. The CDR3 reads CASSPGQGGGNTIYF. CDR3 bases: TGTGCCAGCAGTCCCGGACAGGGTGGTGGAAACACCATATATTTT.

As for this clone: Other DNA sequences in this sample translate to the same CDR3. J is TRBJ2-5 and V is TRBV19; TRBD2 matches at 11 bases. The CDR3 contains 16 residues. Germline CDR1 is LNHDA and CDR2 is SQIVND (reference sequence). The V gene end was trimmed by 4 bases and the J gene end by 5 bases; junction bases not matched to a gene: 9. CDR3 bases: TGTGCCAGTAGTACCTTAGCGGGGGGGCCTGTCGAGACCCAGTACTTC. It is translated as CASSTLAGGPVETQYF.

The rearrangement links TRBV11-3 to TRBJ2-7; the D gene is possibly TRBD2 (7 bases). This CDR3 region has 13 residues. Germline CDR1 SGHNT, CDR2 YENEEA. V lost 5 bases, J lost 3 bases, and 11 bases lay in between. CDR3 DNA: TGTGCCAGCAGCCACGGGGGGCGCTACGAGCAGTACGTC. Translating gives CASSHGGRYEQYV.

V gene TRBV29-1 combines with J gene TRBJ2-4, with a possible D match to TRBD2 (5 bases). Trimming removed 4 bases at V and 4 bases at J, with 5 bases between. This CDR3 has 11 residues. Germline V lookup: CDR1 SQVTM, CDR2 ANQGSEA. CDR3 in amino acids: CSVGEKNIQYF. CDR3 nucleotides: TGCAGCGTTGGGGAGAAAAACATTCAGTACTTC.

The chain links TRBV10-3 to TRBJ1-1; possible D gene TRBD1, 5 bases. Trimming left V 1 base short and J 11 bases short, with 17 bases between. CDR3 length equals 14 residues. The germline gives CDR1 ENHRY, CDR2 SYGVKD. The CDR3 DNA reads as TGTGCCATCAGTGAGTTCGGGGACTTTGGAGAGGCTTTCTTT. It translates to CAISEFGDFGEAFF.